Below are 20 T cell receptor beta chains sequenced from a single sample in a study of cytotoxic CD8 clonotypes in ibrutinib-treated CLL. The table came from immunoSEQ multiplex PCR; TCRdb's copy has only in-frame clones and leaves some out. The data hold hundreds of thousands of clones, with 70% observed a single time. The sample was PBMCs, taken after 12 months of ibrutinib treatment. The receptors come from a human donor with chronic lymphocytic leukemia.

This rearrangement joins TRBV9 to TRBJ1-6, with D perhaps matching TRBD1 (6 bases). There are 15 residues in the CDR3. Germline CDR1 reads SGDLS; CDR2 reads YYNGEE. With 0 bases removed from V and 10 bases from J, the gap between germline ends came to 14 bases. The CDR3, as DNA: TGTGCCAGCAGCGTAGGCACAGGGATGGTCTCACCCCTCCACTTT. Translating gives CASSVGTGMVSPLHF.

This clone has just a few counts. The gene calls are TRBV9 and TRBJ1-5; perhaps TRBD1 as D (6 bases). CDR3 length: 15 amino acids. Germline lookup yields CDR1 SGDLS and CDR2 YYNGEE. Deletions cut 3 bases from V and 2 bases from J, with 12 bases between. CDR3 residues: CASSARGRGNQPQHF. CDR3 sequence (DNA): TGTGCCAGCAGCGCCAGGGGTCGGGGCAATCAGCCCCAGCATTTT.

J is TRBJ2-2 and V is TRBV7-8; 10 bases match TRBD2. The trim removed 5 bases at V and 1 base at J, leaving 4 bases unmatched. Looked up from germline, CDR1 is SGHVS and CDR2 is FQNEAQ. The CDR3 is made up of 16 amino acids. The DNA of the CDR3 is TGTGCCAGCAGCCCTCGGACTAGCGGGAACACCGGGGAGCTGTTTTTT. Translated, it gives CASSPRTSGNTGELFF.

For the CDR3, the DNA is TGTGCCAGCAGCTTAGCGGGAGGGTCGGATACGCAGTATTTT. Protein product: CASSLAGGSDTQYF. The chain has TRBV7-2 and TRBJ2-3; 7 nucleotides align to TRBD2. The CDR3 totals 14 residues. Germline CDR1 and CDR2: SGHTA and FQGNSA. V trimming: 0 bases; J trimming: 6 bases; junction bases outside the gene matches: 3.

CDR3 DNA sequence: TGTGCCAGCAGTTTCGGGACTAGCGTCCACGAGCAGTACTTC. It translates to CASSFGTSVHEQYF. This rearrangement joins TRBV27 to TRBJ2-7; 10 bases are shared with TRBD2. The germline V gene encodes CDR1 MNHEY and CDR2 SMNVEV (reference sequence). The CDR3 consists of 14 residues. The V and J ends lost 3 bases and 5 bases, in that order; junction bases with no gene match: 4.

The chain recombines TRBV5-4 with TRBJ2-7; tentative D call: TRBD1 (6 bases). The CDR3 is made up of 14 amino acids. In germline, CDR1 is SGHNT, CDR2 YYREEE (reference sequence). The V end was cut by 4 bases, the J end by 4 bases, with 15 bases between. CDR3 in amino acids: CASSLPGTQYEQYF. CDR3 in DNA: TGTGCCAGCAGCCTGCCCGGGACACAGTACGAGCAGTACTTC.

This chain links TRBV7-3 with TRBJ2-2; D is unresolved. Germline CDR1 reads SGHTA; CDR2 reads FQGTGA. This CDR3 is built from 13 residues. The V end lost 2 bases, the J end lost 4 bases, and 5 bases lay between the germline ends. The CDR3 region has the DNA TGTGCCAGCAGCTTATTAGCCACCGGGGAGCTGTTTTTT. This codes for CASSLLATGELFF.

The chain has TRBV7-8 and TRBJ2-7, with TRBD1 matching over 9 bases. The CDR3 is 14 residues long. Looked up from germline, CDR1 is SGHVS and CDR2 is FQNEAQ. The J segment lost 1 base and the V segment lost 5 bases, leaving 3 bases of the junction unmatched. This CDR3 reads CASSQGQGSYEQYF. CDR3 nucleotide sequence: TGTGCCAGCAGCCAAGGACAGGGGTCCTACGAGCAGTACTTC.

The chain employs TRBV5-1 and TRBJ2-2; D is undetermined. Germline CDR1 and CDR2: SGHRS and YFSETQ. V lost 2 bases, J lost 5 bases, and 10 bases lay in between. This CDR3 comprises 14 residues. CDR3 in amino acids: CASSFRSGTGELFF. CDR3 DNA sequence: TGCGCCAGCAGCTTCAGAAGTGGGACCGGGGAGCTGTTTTTT.

Of note for this clone: Other DNA variants within this sample encode the same CDR3. This rearrangement joins TRBV19 to TRBJ1-6; D gene unclear. V was cut by 9 bases and J by 13 bases, with 13 bases left in between. CDR1 LNHDA and CDR2 SQIVND come from the germline V gene (reference sequence). This CDR3 has 11 residues. Here the CDR3 reads CASTSRGPLHF. The CDR3, as DNA: TGTGCCAGCACATCCCGCGGTCCCCTCCACTTT.

The chain recombines TRBV15 with TRBJ2-2; 9 nucleotides match TRBD2. The CDR3 loop spans 16 amino acids. Germline-derived CDR1 and CDR2 are LNHNV and YYDKDF (reference sequence). V dropped 0 bases and J dropped 4; count of bases not matched to a gene: 3. The CDR3 sequence: CATSRESGGITGELFF. In DNA form, the CDR3 reads TGTGCCACCAGCAGAGAGAGCGGGGGGATCACCGGGGAGCTGTTTTTT. The full variable domain, in which reference TRBV15 and TRBJ2-2 provide the parts outside the CDR3, is DAMVIQNPRYQVTQFGKPVTLSCSQTLNHNVMYWYQQKSSQAPKLLFHYYDKDFNNEADTPDNFQSRRPNTSFCFLDIRSPGLGDTAMYLCATSRESGGITGELFFGEGSRLTVL.

The V call is TRBV30, the J call TRBJ2-7; D remains unclear. This CDR3 is built from 13 residues. Germline V lookup: CDR1 GTSNPN, CDR2 SVGIG (reference sequence). V lost 0 bases and J lost 9, with 15 bases in between. The CDR3 protein is CAWSVRTAATQYF. The CDR3 coding sequence is TGTGCCTGGAGTGTACGTACGGCGGCGACGCAGTACTTC.

The chain has TRBV2 and TRBJ2-5; 7 nucleotides line up with TRBD1. This CDR3 spans 13 amino acids. With V trimmed by 5 bases and J by 9 bases, 9 bases remained unmatched. Germline loops: CDR1 SNHLY, CDR2 FYNNEI. The DNA of the CDR3 is TGTGCCAGCAGTAGGGACAGTCCAGTGGCCCAGTACTTC. It is translated as CASSRDSPVAQYF. Complete variable domain (other parts from reference TRBV2 and TRBJ2-5): EPEVTQTPSHQVTQMGQEVILRCVPISNHLYFYWYRQILGQKVEFLVSFYNNEISEKSEIFDDQFSVERPDGSNFTLKIRSTKLEDSAMYFCASSRDSPVAQYFGPGTRLLVL.

This chain uses TRBV29-1 with TRBJ2-3; possible D gene TRBD2, 5 bases. Germline-derived CDR1 and CDR2 are SQVTM and ANQGSEA. V dropped 1 base and J dropped 2 bases, with 13 bases sitting between them. The CDR3 has 15 amino acids. The CDR3 reads CSVEGTEELTDTQYF. CDR3 DNA: TGCAGCGTTGAAGGGACGGAGGAGCTCACAGATACGCAGTATTTT.

The rearrangement links TRBV28 to TRBJ1-1; TRBD1 is a possible D gene (6 bases). The CDR3 length is 15 residues. V shed 3 bases and J shed 5 bases, with 16 bases lying between them. The V gene's germline CDR1 is MDHEN and CDR2 SYDVKM. The CDR3 DNA follows: TGTGCCAGCAGTTTGACAAGGGGGGAAGGGACTGAAGCTTTCTTT. It specifies CASSLTRGEGTEAFF.

The chain links TRBV28 to TRBJ2-1, with 8 bases that match TRBD2. CDR3 length equals 14 residues. After removal of 2 bases from V and 4 bases from J, the junction contained 1 base not matched to a gene. From germline, CDR1 is MDHEN and CDR2 SYDVKM. This CDR3 reads CASSLQREYNEQFF. For the CDR3, the DNA is TGTGCCAGCAGTTTACAGCGGGAGTACAATGAGCAGTTCTTC.

This chain connects TRBV28 to TRBJ1-2; D uncertain. The V end was cut by 8 bases, the J end by 2 bases, with 9 bases between. Germline V gene sequence: CDR1 MDHEN, CDR2 SYDVKM. The CDR3 loop spans 12 amino acids. The CDR3 nucleotides are TGTGCCAGCCAGAGGCTAAACTATGGCTACACCTTC. Protein sequence: CASQRLNYGYTF.

This clone was detected a few times. The chain uses TRBV9 and TRBJ2-2; no clear D gene. V was cut by 7 bases and J by 7 bases, with 17 bases left in between. This CDR3 is 14 amino acids long. Germline CDR1 reads SGDLS; CDR2 reads YYNGEE. The CDR3 DNA reads TGTGCCAGCGGATCTCCTCCCGCCGGCGGGGAGCTGTTTTTT. Encoded protein: CASGSPPAGGELFF.

The rearrangement joins TRBV6-1 to TRBJ2-1, with 7 nucleotides matching TRBD2. This CDR3 spans 14 amino acids. Trimming removed 8 bases from V and 3 bases from J; junction bases left unmatched: 7. Germline CDR1 is MNHNS and CDR2 is SASEGT. CDR3 amino acids: CASLGGERYNEQFF. CDR3 sequence (DNA): TGTGCCAGCCTGGGGGGGGAGCGCTACAATGAGCAGTTCTTC.

J is TRBJ1-2 and V is TRBV19; TRBD1 agrees at 7 bases. The germline V gene encodes CDR1 LNHDA and CDR2 SQIVND (reference sequence). The CDR3 loop spans 14 amino acids. The V segment lost 6 bases and the J segment 14 bases; nucleotides outside the gene matches: 18. CDR3 in amino acids: CASSRTHRGTPPTF. In nucleotides, the CDR3 is TGTGCCAGTAGCCGTACTCACAGGGGAACTCCACCAACCTTC.